Listed below are T cell receptor beta chains from one sample, sequenced in a study of T cell responses to AZD1222 COVID-19 vaccine. Data came from immunoSEQ multiplex PCR; TCRdb stores just in-frame clones and leaves some out. The profile shows 150,000 to 200,000 clones, roughly 92% of them singletons. The sample in question was peripheral blood, obtained on day 0 of AZD1222 vaccination. The source of these receptors is an adult in good health. Both conserved end residues are part of each CDR3. A D gene is named only where the DNA matches it firmly. The size entry is marked missing in some rows and otherwise reads once, few, many or a size class.

>NA|NA|TRBJ1-2|TRBV3-1/TRBV3-2
CASSRDGNYGYTF
TGTGCCAGCAGCCGGGACGGGAACTATGGCTACACCTTC
>NA|NA|TRBJ1-4|TRBV20-1
CSAPDGEKLFF
TGCAGTGCTCCTGACGGGGAAAAACTGTTTTTT
>TRBD2|NA|TRBJ2-1|TRBV12-5
CASGLVMGGSRSYNEQFF
TGTGCTAGTGGTTTGGTAATGGGCGGGAGCAGGTCCTACAATGAGCAGTTCTTC
>TRBD1|NA|TRBJ2-5|TRBV7-2
CASSWRTGGGETQYF
TGTGCCAGCAGCTGGAGGACAGGGGGCGGGGAGACCCAGTACTTC
>NA|NA|TRBJ1-3|TRBV6-5
CASSYTIGGNTIYF
TGTGCCAGCAGTTACACCATCGGAGGAAACACCATATATTTT
>TRBD2|NA|TRBJ2-3|TRBV24-1
CATSDSGGITDTQYF
TGTGCCACCAGTGATTCGGGGGGGATCACAGATACGCAGTATTTT
>TRBD1|NA|TRBJ2-7|TRBV16
CASSPTQGAATGASYEQYF
TGTGCCAGCTCTCCAACGCAGGGGGCGGCTACGGGAGCCAGCTACGAGCAGTACTTC
>NA|NA|TRBJ2-1|TRBV28
CASSWGPHGNNEQFF
TGTGCCAGCAGTTGGGGGCCTCACGGGAACAATGAGCAGTTCTTC
>TRBD1|once|TRBJ2-6|TRBV19
CAATTGGRGANVLTF
TGTGCCGCAACCACAGGGGGACGAGGGGCCAACGTCCTGACTTTC
>NA|NA|TRBJ2-7|TRBV10-3
CAISSTTGLNHEQYF
TGTGCCATCAGTTCCACGACGGGGTTGAATCACGAGCAGTACTTC
>NA|NA|TRBJ1-2|TRBV10-3
CAISESRLAGLQGYTF
TGTGCCATCAGTGAGTCGAGGCTTGCGGGGCTTCAGGGCTACACCTTC
>NA|once|TRBJ2-4|TRBV28
CASSLAGAGVKNIQYF
TGTGCCAGCAGTTTGGCCGGGGCAGGGGTCAAAAACATTCAGTACTTC
>NA|once|TRBJ1-1|TRBV12-3/TRBV12-4
CAGGPGNEAFF
TGTGCCGGGGGTCCGGGGAATGAAGCTTTCTTT
>NA|NA|TRBJ2-7|TRBV6-2/TRBV6-3
CASSYSTGHGDYEQYF
TGTGCCAGCAGTTACTCAACAGGTCATGGAGACTACGAGCAGTACTTC
>NA|NA|TRBJ2-4|TRBV20-1
CSASDSSLAKNIQYF
TGCAGTGCTAGTGATAGTTCTCTAGCCAAAAACATTCAGTACTTC
>NA|NA|TRBJ1-2|TRBV2
CASKGNRDGYTF
TGTGCCAGCAAAGGCAACAGGGACGGCTACACCTTC
>NA|NA|TRBJ1-2|TRBV21-1
CASSKLKNGYTF
TGTGCCAGCAGCAAACTAAAAAATGGCTACACCTTC
>NA|NA|TRBJ1-1|TRBV6-6
CASSPADYRDKENTEAFF
TGTGCCAGCAGTCCTGCGGATTACAGGGACAAAGAGAACACTGAAGCTTTCTTT
>TRBD2|NA|TRBJ2-1|TRBV5-4
CASSSGAGGRYNEQFF
TGTGCCAGCAGCTCCGGAGCGGGAGGAAGGTACAATGAGCAGTTCTTC
>NA|NA|TRBJ1-5|TRBV11-2
CASSLGGTVNQPQHF
TGTGCCAGCAGCTTAGGGGGGACGGTGAATCAGCCCCAGCATTTT
>TRBD1|NA|TRBJ2-7|TRBV14
CASSKDRGYYEQYF
TGTGCCAGCAGCAAGGACAGGGGGTACTACGAGCAGTACTTC
>NA|once|TRBJ2-1|TRBV5-1
CASSLDRNNEQFF
TGCGCCAGCAGCCTCGACAGAAACAATGAGCAGTTCTTC